These 4 T cell receptor beta chains share one sample of origin, sequenced in a study of T cells expressing NK-cell markers. Using the 5' RACE reads, TCRdb records one entry per CDR3 protein without DNA. The table gives around 110,000 distinct CDR3 sequences; the top ten clones make up about 18% of it. The sample consisted of blood T cells: a sorted CD56 or NKG2C T cell subset, CD4+ or CD8+ T cells, or bulk PBMC T cells (not recorded which). The receptors were gathered from a woman between 18 and 70 years old in good health.

This sequence joins TRBV12-3 or TRBV12-4 and TRBJ2-1. There are 13 residues in the CDR3. The CDR3 is CASSLKGWYEQFF.

This chain links TRBV7-2 with TRBJ1-1; the D call from TCRdb, TRBD1, cannot be confirmed without DNA. The CDR3 loop spans 13 amino acids. CDR1 is SGHTA, CDR2 FQGNSA, per germline. The CDR3 loop is CASSYLGPGEAFF.

The chain has TRBV7-2 and TRBJ2-2; the D gene TCRdb calls, TRBD1, cannot be checked with no DNA. Germline loops: CDR1 SGHTA, CDR2 FQGNSA. The CDR3 has 17 amino acids. The CDR3 sequence: CASPRSGYSSNTGELFF.

V usage is TRBV12-3 or TRBV12-4 and J usage is TRBJ2-1. The CDR3 length is 15 residues. Here the CDR3 reads CASRLASSSYNEQFF.